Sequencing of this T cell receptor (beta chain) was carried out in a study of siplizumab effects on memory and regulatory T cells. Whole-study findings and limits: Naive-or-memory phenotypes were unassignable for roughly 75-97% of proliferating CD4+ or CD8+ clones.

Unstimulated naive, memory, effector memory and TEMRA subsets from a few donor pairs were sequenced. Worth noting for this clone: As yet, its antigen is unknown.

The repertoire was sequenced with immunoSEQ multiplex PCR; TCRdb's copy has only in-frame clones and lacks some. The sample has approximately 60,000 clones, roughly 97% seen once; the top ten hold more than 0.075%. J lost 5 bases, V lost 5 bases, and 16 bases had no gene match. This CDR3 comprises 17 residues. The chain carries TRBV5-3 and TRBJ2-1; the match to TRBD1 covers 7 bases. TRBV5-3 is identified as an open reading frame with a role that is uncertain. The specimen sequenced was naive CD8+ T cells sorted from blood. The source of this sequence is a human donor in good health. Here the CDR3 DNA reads TGTGCCAGAAGTAGGGTCGGGACAGAAAGGATCAACAATGAGCAGTTCTTC. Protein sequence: CARSRVGTERINNEQFF.